This T cell receptor beta chain was captured by sequencing in a study of blood T cell repertoires in COVID-19. Study-level background: The origin of the acute and convalescent COVID-19 samples was the United States, Italy and Spain. T cells, B-cell-depleted T cells, or PBMCs supplied cDNA or gDNA.

Authors' methods: Reference gene primer amplification yielded estimated nucleated cell counts. The table came from immunoSEQ multiplex PCR; TCRdb's copy has only in-frame clones and leaves some out. V and J calls and clone size are as listed in that table; D and trimming were resolved from the DNA. This repertoire shows roughly 36,000 clones, 94% found once; its top ten account for 3.5% to 4.5%. The sequenced sample was peripheral blood. This receptor was identified in a human donor with active COVID-19. The donor label of this sample is uncertain.

As DNA, the CDR3 is TGTGCCAGCAGTCAAGACAGGATTATATCCACTGAAGCTTTCTTT. Translating gives CASSQDRIISTEAFF. The V call is TRBV5-5, the J call TRBJ1-1; D may be TRBD1 (6 bases). V dropped 5 bases and J dropped 4 bases, with 18 bases sitting between them. The germline gives CDR1 SGHKS, CDR2 YYEKEE (reference sequence). The CDR3 runs to 15 residues.